This TCR beta chain was sequenced during a study of identical twins. This clonotype has ten or more counts. A universal primer binding site was introduced by template switching. The final cDNA contained unique molecular identifiers. TCRdb analysed the 5' RACE reads with MiXCR anew, one entry per CDR3 protein. The sample records some 320,000 distinct CDR3 sequences, 9% to 15% being singletons. V was shortened by 0 bases and J by 6 bases, with 7 bases between the two germline ends. Per the germline V gene, CDR1 is MGHRA and CDR2 is YSYEKL. CDR3 length: 13 residues. The same data also contributed to another study, on yellow fever vaccine responses in identical twins.

Sequencing was carried out using CD8+ T cells sorted from blood. This chain joins TRBV4-1 and TRBJ2-3; D unresolved. The receptor comes from a woman aged 18-30 years in good health. CDR3 residues: CASSQDPADTQYF. DNA for the CDR3: TGCGCCAGCAGCCAAGATCCGGCCGATACGCAGTATTTT.